This T cell receptor beta chain was captured in a study of identical twins. Study outcomes and limitations: The abundant beta clonotypes from cord blood had fewer insertions, and memory repertoires had none of this. Among monozygotic twins, out-of-frame TCR alpha sharing exceeded what models predicted.

A universal primer site was added by template switching, and unique molecular identifiers were carried by the cDNA. Using its own MiXCR run on the 5' RACE reads, TCRdb lists one record per CDR3 protein. This sample has 200,000 to 250,000 distinct CDR3 sequences; 5% to 7% occur once, and the top ten carry roughly 14%. Many counts were recorded for this clonotype. The antigen is not known. This CDR3 region has 15 residues. V lost 5 bases and J lost 0, with 12 bases in between. Germline CDR1 reads SEHNR; CDR2 reads FQNEAQ (reference sequence). These data also featured in a second study, about T cells expressing NK-cell markers.

The sample consisted of CD8+ T cells sorted from blood. The clonotype originates from a woman under 30 in good health. The V call is TRBV7-9, the J call TRBJ2-3; D uncertain. CDR3 nucleotides: TGTGCCAGCAGCCGCAAGACTGGTAGCACAGATACGCAGTATTTT. Its translation: CASSRKTGSTDTQYF.